One and the same sample provided the 14 T cell receptor beta chains below, sequenced in a study of shared clonotypes between healthy human individuals (dated by TCRdb to about 2020). Libraries were constructed by the immunoSEQ multiplex PCR assay. TCRdb took over this immuneACCESS table, retaining in-frame rearrangements with V and J assigned. Such tables are incomplete; in checked studies, under half of the missing clones stem from an unresolved V gene, and the remainder is unexplained. The sample table contains 2 million to 3 million clones; only one count was recorded for 85% to 95% of them. The ten largest clones capture around 0.14% of the sample. Sequenced: naive CD4+ T cells sorted from blood. Interpreted using the paper, the cell subset or site label stands for: CD45RA+ positively selected. Receptors originate from a young man in good health.

This clone turned up a few times. This chain joins TRBV11-2 and TRBJ2-5; TRBD2 matches at 12 bases. V lost 4 bases and J lost 0; bases outside the gene matches: 9. Germline assignment: CDR1 SGHAT and CDR2 FQNNGV. The CDR3 contains 18 residues. CDR3 protein: CASSSSGTSGLYQETQYF. The CDR3, as DNA: TGTGCCAGCAGCTCATCCGGGACTAGCGGGCTGTACCAAGAGACCCAGTACTTC.

The rearrangement links TRBV5-5 to TRBJ2-2; D might be TRBD2 (5 bases). The CDR3 runs 15 residues. Germline loops: CDR1 SGHKS, CDR2 YYEKEE (reference sequence). V lost 4 bases and J 2 bases, leaving 12 bases between the germline ends. The CDR3 nucleotides read TGTGCCAGCAGCGCCGGGAACCGTAACACCGGGGAGCTGTTTTTT. This codes for CASSAGNRNTGELFF.

This chain connects TRBV18 to TRBJ2-1; 8 bases are a match to TRBD2. Germline loops: CDR1 KGHSH, CDR2 LQKENI. The CDR3 has 16 amino acids. V lost 4 bases to trimming and J lost 3 bases; unmatched junction nucleotides: 8. The CDR3 loop reads CASSQAAGVFYNEQFF. As DNA, the CDR3 is TGTGCCAGCTCACAAGCAGCGGGAGTGTTCTACAATGAGCAGTTCTTC.

Comment on this clone: Other DNA sequences in the sample encode the same CDR3. The rearrangement joins TRBV5-1 to TRBJ2-3, with D perhaps matching TRBD2 (6 bases). Germline V gene lookup returns CDR1 SGHRS and CDR2 YFSETQ. The V end lost 4 bases, the J end lost 2 bases, and 8 bases lay between the germline ends. The CDR3 has 13 amino acids. The CDR3 sequence is CASSRDSTDTQYF. In nucleotides, the CDR3 is TGCGCCAGCAGCCGGGACTCCACAGATACGCAGTATTTT. Drawing the rest from reference TRBV5-1 and TRBJ2-3, the complete variable domain is KAGVTQTPRYLIKTRGQQVTLSCSPISGHRSVSWYQQTPGQGLQFLFEYFSETQRNKGNFPGRFSGRQFSNSRSEMNVSTLELGDSALYLCASSRDSTDTQYFGPGTRLTVL.

As concerns this clone: Other DNA sequences in this specimen translate into the identical CDR3. The J gene is TRBJ1-2, the V gene TRBV30; 7 bases line up with TRBD1. Germline V lookup: CDR1 GTSNPN, CDR2 SVGIG (reference sequence). The CDR3 extends over 14 amino acids. With 1 base clipped from V and 4 bases from J, the junction kept 6 bases outside the gene matches. CDR3 in amino acids: CAWSGQGLGYGYTF. In nucleotides, the CDR3 is TGTGCCTGGAGTGGACAGGGATTGGGCTATGGCTACACCTTC.

Only a few counts were recorded for this clone. V usage is TRBV6-6 and J usage is TRBJ1-1; 9 nucleotides agree with TRBD1. With 10 bases clipped from V and 11 bases from J, the junction kept 11 bases outside the gene matches. This CDR3 has 12 residues. Per germline, CDR1 MNHNY and CDR2 SVGAGI (reference sequence). The CDR3 is CATRTGAEMAFF. CDR3 nucleotide sequence: TGTGCCACCCGGACAGGGGCGGAGATGGCTTTCTTT.

The rearrangement links TRBV30 to TRBJ1-1; D not resolved. Germline loops: CDR1 GTSNPN, CDR2 SVGIG (reference sequence). This CDR3 contains 11 residues. V gave up 5 bases and J gave up 7 bases, with 11 bases separating them. In DNA form, the CDR3 reads TGTGCCTGGCAACTCGCAGTTGAAGCTTTCTTT. This gives the protein CAWQLAVEAFF.

This clone was detected only once. This chain connects TRBV5-1 to TRBJ2-7, with D tentatively TRBD1 (6 bases). Germline V gene data show CDR1 as SGHRS and CDR2 as YFSETQ. The CDR3 spans 14 residues. Trimming removed 3 bases from V and 2 bases from J, with 12 bases in between. The CDR3: CASSSQGNPYEQYF. The DNA for the CDR3 is TGCGCCAGCAGCTCCCAGGGGAACCCCTACGAGCAGTACTTC.

Remarks on this clone: The same CDR3 is also encoded by other DNA sequences in this sample. The chain uses TRBV5-1 and TRBJ1-1; unclear D gene. The CDR3 contains 14 residues. Trimming pared 3 bases from V and 1 base from J, leaving 10 bases between. Per the germline V gene, CDR1 is SGHRS and CDR2 is YFSETQ. In DNA form, the CDR3 reads TGCGCCAGCAGCTCAAGGGCGTCGAACACTGAAGCTTTCTTT. This gives the protein CASSSRASNTEAFF. The full variable domain, completed using reference TRBV5-1 and TRBJ1-1, is KAGVTQTPRYLIKTRGQQVTLSCSPISGHRSVSWYQQTPGQGLQFLFEYFSETQRNKGNFPGRFSGRQFSNSRSEMNVSTLELGDSALYLCASSSRASNTEAFFGQGTRLTVV.

The chain employs TRBV10-3 and TRBJ2-7; D call uncertain. Germline V gene sequence: CDR1 ENHRY, CDR2 SYGVKD. V shed 2 bases and J shed 0 bases, with 11 bases lying between them. CDR3 length equals 15 residues. This CDR3 reads CAISEGPSHSYEQYF. The CDR3 nucleotides read TGTGCCATCAGTGAGGGGCCGTCTCACTCCTACGAGCAGTACTTC.

As to this clone: Other nucleotide sequences from this sample produce the same CDR3. V and J are TRBV5-1 and TRBJ2-5; 9 bases align to TRBD1. The CDR3 is 15 residues long. The V gene end was trimmed by 0 bases and the J gene end by 2 bases; junction bases not matched to a gene: 2. Germline V gene sequence: CDR1 SGHRS, CDR2 YFSETQ. CDR3 in DNA: TGCGCCAGCAGCTTGGGGGGGACAGGGCAAGAGACCCAGTACTTC. The encoded protein is CASSLGGTGQETQYF.

The J gene is TRBJ2-7, the V gene TRBV28; 7 nucleotides line up with TRBD1. CDR1 and CDR2 from the germline V gene are MDHEN and SYDVKM. V gave up 4 bases and J gave up 4 bases; unmatched junction bases: 7. The CDR3 runs 14 residues. The CDR3 sequence is CASSSGQALYEQYF. The CDR3 DNA reads TGTGCCAGCAGTTCTGGACAGGCCCTGTACGAGCAGTACTTC.

The rearrangement joins TRBV6-1 to TRBJ2-5; possible D gene TRBD2, 6 bases. Germline CDR1 is MNHNS and CDR2 is SASEGT. The CDR3 runs 15 residues. Deletions cut 3 bases from V and 5 bases from J, with 16 bases between. Written as DNA, the CDR3 is TGTGCCAGCAGTGATGCTTCGGTGGGGAGGGAGACCCAGTACTTC. The encoded protein is CASSDASVGRETQYF.

The chain carries TRBV28 and TRBJ1-2; perhaps TRBD1 as D (5 bases). Germline CDR1 reads MDHEN; CDR2 reads SYDVKM. Trimming took 5 bases from V and 8 from J, leaving 15 bases between them. The CDR3 consists of 13 residues. This chain's CDR3 is CASSIQRGSGYTF. CDR3 nucleotide sequence: TGTGCCAGCAGTATCCAGCGGGGCTCGGGCTACACCTTC.